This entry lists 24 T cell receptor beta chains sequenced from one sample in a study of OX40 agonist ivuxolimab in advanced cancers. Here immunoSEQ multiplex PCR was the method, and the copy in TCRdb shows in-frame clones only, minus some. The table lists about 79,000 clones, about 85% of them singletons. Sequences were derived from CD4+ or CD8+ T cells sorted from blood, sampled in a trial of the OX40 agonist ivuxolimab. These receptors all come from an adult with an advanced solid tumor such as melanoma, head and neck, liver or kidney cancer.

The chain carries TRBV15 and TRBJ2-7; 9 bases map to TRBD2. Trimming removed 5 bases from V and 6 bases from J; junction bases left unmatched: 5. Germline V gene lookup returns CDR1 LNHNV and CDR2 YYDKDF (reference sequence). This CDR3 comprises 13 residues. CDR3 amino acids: CATSVGLALEQYF. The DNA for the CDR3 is TGTGCCACCAGCGTCGGACTAGCGCTCGAGCAGTACTTC.

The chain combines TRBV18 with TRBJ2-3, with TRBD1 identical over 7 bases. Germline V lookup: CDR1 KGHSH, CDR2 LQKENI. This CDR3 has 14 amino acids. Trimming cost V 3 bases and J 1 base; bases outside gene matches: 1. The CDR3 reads CASSPTGGTDTQYF. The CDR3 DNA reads TGTGCCAGCTCACCTACAGGGGGCACAGATACGCAGTATTTT.

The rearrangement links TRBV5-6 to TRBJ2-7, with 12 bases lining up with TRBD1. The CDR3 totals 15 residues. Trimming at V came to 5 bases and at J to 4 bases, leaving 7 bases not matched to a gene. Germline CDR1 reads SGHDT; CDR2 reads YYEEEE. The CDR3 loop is CASRSPGQGAYEQYF. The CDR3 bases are TGTGCCAGCAGATCACCGGGACAGGGGGCTTACGAGCAGTACTTC.

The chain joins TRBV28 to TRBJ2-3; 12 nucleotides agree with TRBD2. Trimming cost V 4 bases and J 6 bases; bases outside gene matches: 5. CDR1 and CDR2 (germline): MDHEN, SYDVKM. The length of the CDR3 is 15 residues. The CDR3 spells CASSSLAGGRDTQYF. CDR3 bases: TGTGCCAGCAGTTCACTAGCGGGAGGCAGGGATACGCAGTATTTT. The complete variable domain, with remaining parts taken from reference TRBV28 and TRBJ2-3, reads DVKVTQSSRYLVKRTGEKVFLECVQDMDHENMFWYRQDPGLGLRLIYFSYDVKMKEKGDIPEGYSVSREKKERFSLILESASTNQTSMYLCASSSLAGGRDTQYFGPGTRLTVL.

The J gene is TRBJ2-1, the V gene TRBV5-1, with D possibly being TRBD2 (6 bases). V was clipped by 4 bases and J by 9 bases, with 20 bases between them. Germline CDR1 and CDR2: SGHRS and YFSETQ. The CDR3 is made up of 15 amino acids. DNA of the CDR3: TGCGCCAGCAGCATGGGGACGACGGGAGTCCTTGAGCAGTTCTTC. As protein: CASSMGTTGVLEQFF.

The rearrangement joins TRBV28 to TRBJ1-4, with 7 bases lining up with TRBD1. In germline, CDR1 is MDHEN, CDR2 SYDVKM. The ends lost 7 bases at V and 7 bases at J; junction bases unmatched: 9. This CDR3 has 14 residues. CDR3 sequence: CASNPQGKGEKLFF. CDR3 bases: TGTGCCAGCAACCCACAGGGGAAGGGTGAAAAACTGTTTTTT.

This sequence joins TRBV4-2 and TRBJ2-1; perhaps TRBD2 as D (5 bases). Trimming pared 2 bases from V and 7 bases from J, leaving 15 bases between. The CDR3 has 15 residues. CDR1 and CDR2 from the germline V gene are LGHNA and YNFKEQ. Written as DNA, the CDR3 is TGTGCCAGCAGCCAATATGTGGGAGTTGATAATGAGCAGTTCTTC. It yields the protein CASSQYVGVDNEQFF.

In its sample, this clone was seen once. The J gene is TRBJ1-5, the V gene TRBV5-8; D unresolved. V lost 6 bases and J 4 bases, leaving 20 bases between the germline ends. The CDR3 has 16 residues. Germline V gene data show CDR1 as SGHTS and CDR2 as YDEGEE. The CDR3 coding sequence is TGTGCCAGCACCAATCTTGACTACTCCTCAAATCAGCCCCAGCATTTT. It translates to CASTNLDYSSNQPQHF.

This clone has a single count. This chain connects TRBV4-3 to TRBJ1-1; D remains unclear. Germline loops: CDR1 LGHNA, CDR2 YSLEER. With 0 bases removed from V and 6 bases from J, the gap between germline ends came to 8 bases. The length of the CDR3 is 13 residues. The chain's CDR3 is CASSQDQRAEAFF. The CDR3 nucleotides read TGCGCCAGCAGCCAAGATCAACGGGCTGAAGCTTTCTTT.

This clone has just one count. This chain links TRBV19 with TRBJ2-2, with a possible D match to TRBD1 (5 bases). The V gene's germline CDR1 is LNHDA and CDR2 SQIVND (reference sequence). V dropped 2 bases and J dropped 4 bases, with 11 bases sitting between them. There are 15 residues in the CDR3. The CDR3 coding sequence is TGTGCCAGTAGTATACTAGGGGCGGCCACCGGGGAGCTGTTTTTT. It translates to CASSILGAATGELFF.

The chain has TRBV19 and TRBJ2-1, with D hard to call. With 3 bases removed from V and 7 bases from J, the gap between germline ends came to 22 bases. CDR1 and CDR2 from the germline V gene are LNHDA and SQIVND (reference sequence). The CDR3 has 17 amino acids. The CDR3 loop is CASSMTLVASDRNEQFF. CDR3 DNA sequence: TGTGCCAGTAGTATGACTCTAGTTGCGTCCGATAGGAATGAGCAGTTCTTC. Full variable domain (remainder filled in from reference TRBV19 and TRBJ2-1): DGGITQSPKYLFRKEGQNVTLSCEQNLNHDAMYWYRQDPGQGLRLIYYSQIVNDFQKGDIAEGYSVSREKKESFPLTVTSAQKNPTAFYLCASSMTLVASDRNEQFFGPGTRLTVL.

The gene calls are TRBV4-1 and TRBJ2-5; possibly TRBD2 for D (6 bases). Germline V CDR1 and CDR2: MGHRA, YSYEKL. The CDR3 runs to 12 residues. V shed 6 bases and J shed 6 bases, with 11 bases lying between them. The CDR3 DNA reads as TGCGCCAGCAGTAGCGGAGGGAAGACCCAGTACTTC. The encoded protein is CASSSGGKTQYF.

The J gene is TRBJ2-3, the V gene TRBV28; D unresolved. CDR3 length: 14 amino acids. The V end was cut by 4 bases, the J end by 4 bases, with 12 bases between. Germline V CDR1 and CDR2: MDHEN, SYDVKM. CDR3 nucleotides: TGTGCCAGCAGTTCTGTCAGCGCCCCAGATACGCAGTATTTT. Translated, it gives CASSSVSAPDTQYF.

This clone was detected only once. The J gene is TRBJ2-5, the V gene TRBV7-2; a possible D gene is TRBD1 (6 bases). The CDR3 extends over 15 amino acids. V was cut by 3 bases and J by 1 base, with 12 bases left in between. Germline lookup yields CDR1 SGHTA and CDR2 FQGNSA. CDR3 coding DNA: TGTGCCAGCAGCTTGCCGAGACAGGTCCAAGAGACCCAGTACTTC. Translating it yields CASSLPRQVQETQYF.

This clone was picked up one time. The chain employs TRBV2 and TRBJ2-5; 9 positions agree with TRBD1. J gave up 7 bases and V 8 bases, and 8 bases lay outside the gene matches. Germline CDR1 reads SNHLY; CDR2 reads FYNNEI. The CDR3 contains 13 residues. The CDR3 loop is CASVGQGLGTQYF. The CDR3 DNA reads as TGTGCCAGCGTGGGACAGGGATTGGGGACCCAGTACTTC.

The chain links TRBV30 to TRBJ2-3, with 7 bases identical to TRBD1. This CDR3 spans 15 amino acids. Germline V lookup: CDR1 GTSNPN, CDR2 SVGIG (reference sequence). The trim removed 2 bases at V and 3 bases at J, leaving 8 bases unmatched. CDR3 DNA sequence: TGTGCCTGGAGTCTCGACAGGGATGAAACAGATACGCAGTATTTT. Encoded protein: CAWSLDRDETDTQYF.

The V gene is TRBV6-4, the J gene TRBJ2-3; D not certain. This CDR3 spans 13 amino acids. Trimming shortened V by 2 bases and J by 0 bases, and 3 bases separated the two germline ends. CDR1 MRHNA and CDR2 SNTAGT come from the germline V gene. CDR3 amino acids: CASSDGSTDTQYF. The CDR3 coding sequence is TGTGCCAGCAGTGACGGGAGCACAGATACGCAGTATTTT.

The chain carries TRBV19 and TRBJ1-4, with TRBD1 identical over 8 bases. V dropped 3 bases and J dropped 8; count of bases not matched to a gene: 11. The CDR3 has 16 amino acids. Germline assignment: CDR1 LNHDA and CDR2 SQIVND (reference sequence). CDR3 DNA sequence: TGTGCCAGTAGTATTAGTACCGGGACAGGCTACGAAAAACTGTTTTTT. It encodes CASSISTGTGYEKLFF.

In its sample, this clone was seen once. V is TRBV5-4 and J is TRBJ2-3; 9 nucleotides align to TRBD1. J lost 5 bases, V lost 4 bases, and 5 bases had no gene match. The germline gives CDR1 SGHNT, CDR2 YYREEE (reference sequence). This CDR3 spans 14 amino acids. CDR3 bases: TGTGCCAGCAGCAACAGGGGGCTTGTAGATACGCAGTATTTT. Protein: CASSNRGLVDTQYF. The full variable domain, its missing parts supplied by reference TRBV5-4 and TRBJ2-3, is ETGVTQSPTHLIKTRGQQVTLRCSSQSGHNTVSWYQQALGQGPQFIFQYYREEENGRGNFPPRFSGLQFPNYSSELNVNALELDDSALYLCASSNRGLVDTQYFGPGTRLTVL.

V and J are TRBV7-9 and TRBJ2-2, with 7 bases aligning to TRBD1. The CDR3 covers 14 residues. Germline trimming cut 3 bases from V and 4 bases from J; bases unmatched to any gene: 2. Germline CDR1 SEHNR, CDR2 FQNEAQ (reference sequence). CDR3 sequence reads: CASSLTGITGELFF. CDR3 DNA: TGTGCCAGCAGCTTGACAGGGATCACCGGGGAGCTGTTTTTT.

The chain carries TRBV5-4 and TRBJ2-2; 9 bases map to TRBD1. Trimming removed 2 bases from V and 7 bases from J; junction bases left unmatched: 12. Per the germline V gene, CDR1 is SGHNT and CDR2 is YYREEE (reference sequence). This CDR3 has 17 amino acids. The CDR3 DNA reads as TGTGCCAGCAGCTTTCCCCCGGGACAGGGATTGAACGGGGAGCTGTTTTTT. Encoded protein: CASSFPPGQGLNGELFF.

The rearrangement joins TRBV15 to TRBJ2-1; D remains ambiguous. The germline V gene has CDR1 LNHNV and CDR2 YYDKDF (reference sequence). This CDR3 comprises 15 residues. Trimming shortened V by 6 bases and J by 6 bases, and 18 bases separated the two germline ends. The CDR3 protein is CATRKDGRSLNEQFF. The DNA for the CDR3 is TGTGCCACCAGAAAGGATGGCAGGTCCCTCAATGAGCAGTTCTTC. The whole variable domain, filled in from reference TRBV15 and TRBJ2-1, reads DAMVIQNPRYQVTQFGKPVTLSCSQTLNHNVMYWYQQKSSQAPKLLFHYYDKDFNNEADTPDNFQSRRPNTSFCFLDIRSPGLGDTAMYLCATRKDGRSLNEQFFGPGTRLTVL.

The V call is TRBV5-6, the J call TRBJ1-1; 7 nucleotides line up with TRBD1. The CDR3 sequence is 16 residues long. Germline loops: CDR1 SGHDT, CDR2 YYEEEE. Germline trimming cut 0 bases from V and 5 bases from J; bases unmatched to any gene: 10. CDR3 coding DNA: TGTGCCAGCAGCTTGGTAGGGGGCCTGGTGAGGACTGAAGCTTTCTTT. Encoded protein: CASSLVGGLVRTEAFF.

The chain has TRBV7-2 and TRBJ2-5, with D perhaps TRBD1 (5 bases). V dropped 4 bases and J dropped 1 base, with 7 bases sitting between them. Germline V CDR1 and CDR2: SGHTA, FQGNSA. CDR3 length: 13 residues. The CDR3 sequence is CASSSGPQETQYF. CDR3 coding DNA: TGTGCCAGCAGCTCAGGGCCCCAAGAGACCCAGTACTTC.